Following are 27 T cell receptor beta chains from one sample sequenced in a study of cytomegalovirus exposure and HLA in healthy donors. PCR was performed using 60 Vbeta and 13 Jbeta primers. TCRdb keeps only in-frame clones here, not all; method: immunoSEQ multiplex PCR. The sample lists a few hundred thousand clones, roughly two thirds seen once, with around 2.3% in the top ten. The source material was PBMCs. The origin of the receptors is a female donor in good health and CMV-seronegative.

This clone has only a few counts. This rearrangement joins TRBV4-2 to TRBJ2-1; TRBD1 agrees at 8 bases. This CDR3 spans 17 amino acids. CDR1 is LGHNA and CDR2 is YNFKEQ in the germline V gene. V was clipped by 0 bases and J by 6 bases; unmatched bases: 10. CDR3 sequence: CASSQDQAGGLFNEQFF. In DNA form, the CDR3 reads TGTGCCAGCAGCCAAGATCAGGCAGGGGGCCTCTTCAATGAGCAGTTCTTC.

V gene TRBV30 combines with J gene TRBJ1-2, with TRBD1 identical over 9 bases. From germline, CDR1 is GTSNPN and CDR2 SVGIG (reference sequence). V lost 0 bases to trimming and J lost 5 bases; unmatched junction nucleotides: 4. The CDR3 length is 14 residues. The CDR3: CAWSVSGTGYGYTF. CDR3 nucleotides: TGTGCCTGGAGTGTTTCCGGGACAGGGTATGGCTACACCTTC.

The J gene is TRBJ2-3, the V gene TRBV28, with 8 bases that match TRBD2. CDR3 length: 16 residues. Germline CDR1 reads MDHEN; CDR2 reads SYDVKM. V shed 5 bases and J 4 bases; nucleotides not matched to a gene: 11. The CDR3, as DNA: TGTGCCAGCAGTCGGGTGAGCGGGAGTATATCAGATACGCAGTATTTT. Translated, it gives CASSRVSGSISDTQYF. The full variable domain, with the rest looked up from reference TRBV28 and TRBJ2-3, is DVKVTQSSRYLVKRTGEKVFLECVQDMDHENMFWYRQDPGLGLRLIYFSYDVKMKEKGDIPEGYSVSREKKERFSLILESASTNQTSMYLCASSRVSGSISDTQYFGPGTRLTVL.

The chain couples TRBV29-1 to TRBJ2-5; 12 bases map to TRBD2. The J call may be in error: the DNA end matches TRBJ2-4 better. CDR3 size: 16 residues. The germline V gene encodes CDR1 SQVTM and CDR2 ANQGSEA. CDR3 bases: TGCAGCGTTGCCCCTGGGACTAGCGGGGCCAAAAACATTCAGTACTTC. Its protein product is CSVAPGTSGAKNIQYF.

V and J are TRBV11-3 and TRBJ2-1; D might be TRBD2 (6 bases). Trimming shortened V by 7 bases and J by 8 bases, and 18 bases separated the two germline ends. Looked up from germline, CDR1 is SGHNT and CDR2 is YENEEA. The CDR3 consists of 14 residues. The CDR3 loop is CASTPGEDPDEQFF. The CDR3, as DNA: TGTGCCAGCACACCGGGGGAGGATCCAGATGAGCAGTTCTTC. Combining the CDR3 with reference TRBV11-3 and TRBJ2-1 gives the whole variable domain EAGVVQSPRYKIIEKKQPVAFWCNPISGHNTLYWYLQNLGQGPELLIRYENEEAVDDSQLPKDRFSAERLKGVDSTLKIQPAELGDSAVYLCASTPGEDPDEQFFGPGTRLTVL.

The chain combines TRBV2 with TRBJ2-7, with 8 bases lining up with TRBD2. Germline lookup yields CDR1 SNHLY and CDR2 FYNNEI. This CDR3 spans 17 amino acids. The ends lost 6 bases at V and 0 bases at J; junction bases unmatched: 13. This chain's CDR3 is CASRDRSSGTRSYEQYF. In nucleotides, the CDR3 is TGTGCCAGCAGGGACCGGAGTAGCGGGACCCGCTCCTACGAGCAGTACTTC.

CDR3 sequence (DNA): TGTGCCAGCAGTGTATCAGGGGGCCAGGGAGATACGCAGTATTTT. Amino acid sequence: CASSVSGGQGDTQYF. This chain links TRBV2 with TRBJ2-3; 8 bases fit TRBD1. CDR1 is SNHLY, CDR2 FYNNEI, per germline. The CDR3 totals 15 residues. V gave up 4 bases and J gave up 5 bases; unmatched junction bases: 8.

This clone turned up a few times. The chain carries TRBV10-1 and TRBJ1-2; tentative D call: TRBD1 (5 bases). The CDR3 consists of 14 residues. Trimming shortened V by 3 bases and J by 5 bases, and 13 bases separated the two germline ends. Germline V gene sequence: CDR1 WNHNN, CDR2 SYGVQD (reference sequence). The DNA for the CDR3 is TGCGCCAGCAGTGATACGGCAGGGTCTTATGGCTACACCTTC. It codes for CASSDTAGSYGYTF.

V is TRBV4-2 and J is TRBJ2-7; TRBD2 matches at 9 bases. V lost 2 bases and J lost 6; bases outside the gene matches: 8. The CDR3 spans 15 residues. The germline CDR1 and CDR2 sequences are LGHNA and YNFKEQ. The CDR3 region is CASSQPVAGEGEQYF. In DNA form, the CDR3 reads TGTGCCAGCAGCCAACCCGTAGCGGGAGAGGGCGAGCAGTACTTC.

This clone has only a few counts. The rearrangement links TRBV5-1 to TRBJ2-1; TRBD2 aligns across 14 bases. Germline V CDR1 and CDR2: SGHRS, YFSETQ. With 4 bases clipped from V and 3 bases from J, the junction kept 3 bases outside the gene matches. CDR3 length: 16 residues. The CDR3 DNA reads TGCGCCAGCAGCACCGGACTAGCGGGAGGCTACAATGAGCAGTTCTTC. It specifies CASSTGLAGGYNEQFF.

This chain connects TRBV13 to TRBJ2-2, with a possible D match to TRBD2 (5 bases). V shed 5 bases and J shed 5 bases, with 18 bases lying between them. There are 16 residues in the CDR3. CDR1 PRHDT and CDR2 FYEKMQ come from the germline V gene (reference sequence). CDR3 DNA sequence: TGTGCCAGCAGCCGAGAGGGCGGGTTGAGAACCGGGGAGCTGTTTTTT. The encoded protein is CASSREGGLRTGELFF.

The gene calls are TRBV19 and TRBJ1-1; D remains ambiguous. V lost 7 bases and J lost 3, with 33 bases in between. Germline V gene lookup returns CDR1 LNHDA and CDR2 SQIVND (reference sequence). This CDR3 region has 20 residues. CDR3 DNA: TGTGCCAGTAAATCAAACCGGGTCCCCTATCTCAGCCGGTCTGACACTGAAGCTTTCTTT. As protein: CASKSNRVPYLSRSDTEAFF.

The table lists this clone with a few counts. V gene TRBV27 combines with J gene TRBJ1-5, with a possible D match to TRBD1 (5 bases). Trimming left V 5 bases short and J 9 bases short, with 20 bases between. The CDR3 extends over 15 amino acids. Germline assignment: CDR1 MNHEY and CDR2 SMNVEV (reference sequence). In nucleotides, the CDR3 is TGTGCCAGCAGTCTGGACGGGCGGGGGGGAAGGCCCCAGCATTTT. Encoded protein: CASSLDGRGGRPQHF.

This clone has more than one count but fewer than ten. V gene TRBV7-9 combines with J gene TRBJ2-7, with 9 bases aligning to TRBD1. Germline V gene data show CDR1 as SEHNR and CDR2 as FQNEAQ (reference sequence). The V segment lost 5 bases and the J segment 5 bases; nucleotides outside the gene matches: 10. This CDR3 has 15 amino acids. This CDR3 is CASSPRQGVIHEQYF. The DNA for the CDR3 is TGTGCCAGCAGCCCCCGACAGGGGGTAATCCACGAGCAGTACTTC. Full variable domain (outside the CDR3, taken from reference TRBV7-9 and TRBJ2-7): DTGVSQNPRHKITKRGQNVTFRCDPISEHNRLYWYRQTLGQGPEFLTYFQNEAQLEKSRLLSDRFSAERPKGSFSTLEIQRTEQGDSAMYLCASSPRQGVIHEQYFGPGTRLTVT.

The V gene is TRBV18, the J gene TRBJ1-5; TRBD1 might be the D (5 bases). This CDR3 contains 15 residues. V was cut by 3 bases and J by 1 base, with 10 bases left in between. The germline V gene encodes CDR1 KGHSH and CDR2 LQKENI. This CDR3 reads CASSPNQGSNQPQHF. The CDR3 nucleotides are TGTGCCAGCTCACCGAATCAGGGAAGCAATCAGCCCCAGCATTTT.

This clone was counted a few times. The chain links TRBV5-1 to TRBJ2-1; D is unresolved. Trimming took off 4 bases at V and 10 bases at J, with 18 bases between the two ends. CDR3 length: 14 residues. Germline CDR1 is SGHRS and CDR2 is YFSETQ. CDR3 in amino acids: CASSPEALVREQFF. The CDR3 coding sequence is TGCGCCAGCAGCCCGGAAGCGCTAGTCCGGGAGCAGTTCTTC.

The gene calls are TRBV6-5 and TRBJ2-2; D is possibly TRBD1 (5 bases). V was shortened by 0 bases and J by 4 bases, with 12 bases between the two germline ends. The CDR3 loop spans 16 amino acids. CDR1 MNHEY and CDR2 SVGAGI come from the germline V gene. The CDR3 region is CASSYSNRIFTGELFF. CDR3 DNA: TGTGCCAGCAGTTACTCGAACAGGATTTTCACCGGGGAGCTGTTTTTT.

This chain links TRBV5-1 with TRBJ1-1, with D perhaps matching TRBD1 (6 bases). Germline CDR1 is SGHRS and CDR2 is YFSETQ. This CDR3 spans 15 amino acids. The V end lost 4 bases, the J end lost 5 bases, and 18 bases lay between the germline ends. The CDR3 nucleotides read TGCGCCAGCAGCACCATCGTAGGGGGGGCGACTGAAGCTTTCTTT. Encoded protein: CASSTIVGGATEAFF.

The gene calls are TRBV7-2 and TRBJ2-7, with 12 bases aligning to TRBD2. Germline CDR1 reads SGHTA; CDR2 reads FQGNSA. The CDR3 length is 15 residues. V was pared by 0 bases and J by 7 bases, with 4 bases of the junction left unmatched. CDR3 sequence: CASSLASSGRGEQYF. The CDR3 DNA is TGTGCCAGCAGCTTAGCGTCTAGCGGGAGGGGTGAGCAGTACTTC.

V is TRBV7-9 and J is TRBJ1-2; a weak D match, TRBD1 (6 bases). Germline V gives CDR1 SEHNR, CDR2 FQNEAQ (reference sequence). Trimming shortened V by 4 bases and J by 7 bases, and 10 bases separated the two germline ends. This CDR3 region has 12 residues. CDR3 sequence reads: CASSSGEVGYTF. The CDR3 DNA sequence: TGTGCCAGCAGCTCAGGGGAAGTTGGCTACACCTTC.

This chain connects TRBV2 to TRBJ2-1, with 12 bases lining up with TRBD2. V was clipped by 6 bases and J by 9 bases; unmatched bases: 9. The germline V gene encodes CDR1 SNHLY and CDR2 FYNNEI. This CDR3 contains 15 residues. The CDR3: CASSVLAGGPGEQFF. The CDR3 region has the DNA TGTGCCAGCAGCGTTCTAGCGGGAGGGCCAGGTGAGCAGTTCTTC.

The sample holds a few counts of this clone. The junction departs from the called germline gene at one end, perhaps through a read error. The rearrangement uses TRBV7-9 and TRBJ2-2; D may be TRBD1 (6 bases). In germline, CDR1 is SEHNR, CDR2 FQNEAQ (reference sequence). This CDR3 comprises 14 residues. CDR3 loop: CSSSQQGRTGELFF. The DNA for the CDR3 is TGTTCCAGCAGTCAACAGGGCCGCACCGGGGAGCTGTTTTTT.

The chain is built from TRBV7-8 and TRBJ2-5; 9 positions agree with TRBD2. CDR1 and CDR2 from the germline V gene are SGHVS and FQNEAQ. The CDR3 has 15 residues. Losses at the gene ends were 0 bases for V and 1 base for J; bases not matched to a gene: 0. The CDR3 DNA follows: TGTGCCAGCAGCTTAGCTAGCGGGAGCCAAGAGACCCAGTACTTC. Its protein is CASSLASGSQETQYF.

On this clone: The same CDR3 arises from other DNA sequences in this sample as well. This rearrangement joins TRBV5-1 to TRBJ2-6, with TRBD1 identical over 9 bases. The CDR3 contains 17 residues. Germline CDR1 SGHRS, CDR2 YFSETQ. V trimming: 4 bases; J trimming: 1 base; junction bases outside the gene matches: 6. The CDR3 DNA reads TGCGCCAGCAGCCCGGGACAGGGCTTTTCTGGGGCCAACGTCCTGACTTTC. Protein product: CASSPGQGFSGANVLTF.

This chain joins TRBV13 and TRBJ1-4, with 10 bases lining up with TRBD1. Trimming took 2 bases from V and 3 from J; bases not matched to a gene: 6. From germline, CDR1 is PRHDT and CDR2 FYEKMQ (reference sequence). The CDR3 has 17 residues. The CDR3 nucleotides are TGTGCCAGCAGCTTAAGGACAGGGGGATACGCTAATGAAAAACTGTTTTTT. Translation: CASSLRTGGYANEKLFF.

The J gene is TRBJ1-3, the V gene TRBV9, with a tentative D call TRBD1 (6 bases). Per germline, CDR1 SGDLS and CDR2 YYNGEE. The CDR3 contains 16 residues. V was trimmed by 3 bases and J by 0 bases, leaving 13 bases between them. CDR3 residues: CASSAGGSNSGNTIYF. The CDR3 DNA reads TGTGCCAGCAGCGCGGGGGGCAGCAACTCTGGAAACACCATATATTTT.

The chain carries TRBV6-5 and TRBJ2-7, with 10 bases that match TRBD1. Germline V lookup: CDR1 MNHEY, CDR2 SVGAGI. V lost 6 bases to trimming and J lost 6 bases; unmatched junction nucleotides: 11. This CDR3 has 15 amino acids. CDR3 sequence reads: CASRELPGQGIEQYF. CDR3 bases: TGTGCCAGCAGGGAATTGCCGGGACAGGGGATCGAGCAGTACTTC.